Below are 8 T cell receptor beta chains sequenced from a single sample in a study of cytomegalovirus exposure and HLA in healthy donors. The PCR employed 60 Vbeta primers together with 13 Jbeta primers. Assay: immunoSEQ multiplex PCR; the TCRdb copy retains only in-frame clones and omits some. The data hold roughly 130,000 clones, with 75% to 85% observed a single time. The specimen was PBMCs. The source is a man in his forties or fifties in good health and CMV-seronegative.

Written as DNA, the CDR3 is TGTGCCAGCAGCTTAGCGGGAGCGGCAGAGACCCAGTACTTC. The encoded protein is CASSLAGAAETQYF. The chain links TRBV11-2 to TRBJ2-5; TRBD2 might be the D (6 bases). This CDR3 region has 14 residues. Germline V lookup: CDR1 SGHAT, CDR2 FQNNGV. V lost 1 base to trimming and J lost 4 bases, with 10 bases between them.

This chain connects TRBV6-5 to TRBJ2-1; TRBD2 is a possible D gene (6 bases). V was shortened by 2 bases and J by 8 bases, with 16 bases between the two germline ends. The CDR3 contains 15 residues. CDR1 is MNHEY and CDR2 is SVGAGI in the germline V gene. CDR3 residues: CASSYDGTLADEQFF. For the CDR3, the DNA is TGTGCCAGCAGTTACGACGGTACGTTAGCGGATGAGCAGTTCTTC.

This clone was picked up one time. The rearrangement joins TRBV10-3 to TRBJ2-3; 8 bases line up with TRBD1. The CDR3 spans 17 residues. V shed 4 bases and J 2 bases; nucleotides not matched to a gene: 11. Germline V gene sequence: CDR1 ENHRY, CDR2 SYGVKD. CDR3 in DNA: TGTGCCATCAGTGTGACAGGGGACCTGATTGACACAGATACGCAGTATTTT. This encodes CAISVTGDLIDTDTQYF.

The chain joins TRBV28 to TRBJ2-7; D is ambiguous. V lost 7 bases, J lost 3 bases, and 13 bases lay in between. Germline V gene sequence: CDR1 MDHEN, CDR2 SYDVKM. This CDR3 is 13 amino acids long. The CDR3 is CASTGGGYYEQYF. The CDR3 region has the DNA TGTGCCAGCACTGGTGGCGGTTACTACGAGCAGTACTTC.

In nucleotides, the CDR3 is TGTGCCAGCAGTCGACAGGGATACACTGAAGCTTTCTTT. It specifies CASSRQGYTEAFF. The chain is built from TRBV2 and TRBJ1-1; TRBD1 agrees at 7 bases. The CDR3 is 13 residues long. The germline gives CDR1 SNHLY, CDR2 FYNNEI. V dropped 5 bases and J dropped 3; count of bases not matched to a gene: 3.

V gene TRBV30 combines with J gene TRBJ2-3; 13 nucleotides agree with TRBD2. V was clipped by 2 bases and J by 4 bases; unmatched bases: 3. The V gene's germline CDR1 is GTSNPN and CDR2 SVGIG (reference sequence). The CDR3 is 15 amino acids. The CDR3 loop reads CAWSRTSGGADTQYF. CDR3 in DNA: TGTGCCTGGAGTAGAACTAGCGGGGGGGCAGATACGCAGTATTTT.

The gene calls are TRBV7-6 and TRBJ1-2; TRBD1 matches at 7 bases. V lost 1 base, J lost 4 bases, and 3 bases stayed unmatched. The CDR3 covers 14 residues. Per the germline V gene, CDR1 is SGHVS and CDR2 is FNYEAQ. The CDR3 DNA reads TGTGCCAGCAGCTTAGGACAGGGAAGCTATGGCTACACCTTC. Translation gives CASSLGQGSYGYTF. Filled out from reference TRBV7-6 and TRBJ1-2, the complete variable domain reads GAGVSQSPRYKVTKRGQDVALRCDPISGHVSLYWYRQALGQGPEFLTYFNYEAQQDKSGLPNDRFSAERPEGSISTLTIQRTEQRDSAMYRCASSLGQGSYGYTFGSGTRLTVV.

Concerning this clone itself: At one boundary the junction diverges from the germline segment, which might be a read error. This chain joins TRBV29-1 and TRBJ2-5; D unresolved. This CDR3 spans 12 amino acids. Germline lookup yields CDR1 SQVTM and CDR2 ANQGSEA. The CDR3 protein is CSVQSLQEAQYF. The CDR3 bases are TGCAGCGTTCAGTCGCTCCAAGAGGCCCAGTACTTC.